This T cell receptor beta chain was obtained from a study of T cells after yellow fever vaccination. Study results and limitations: Post-booster samples contained most primary-vaccination clones (about 95% CD4, almost 90% CD8).

TCRdb independently ran MiXCR on the 5' RACE reads; one entry per CDR3 protein. Of 200,000 to 250,000 distinct CDR3 sequences in the sample, about 3% were seen once. About this clonotype: What it recognizes is unknown.

V shed 4 bases, J shed 7 bases, and the junction held 5 bases outside the gene matches. Germline lookup yields CDR1 LGHNA and CDR2 YNFKEQ. The CDR3 length is 14 residues. The sequencing used CD4+ T cells sorted from PBMCs, collected 10 days after the yellow fever booster vaccination. The chain is built from TRBV4-2 and TRBJ1-2, with 11 bases aligning to TRBD1. This TCR derives from a man younger than 35 who received the YFV17D yellow fever vaccine. The CDR3 is CASSPGQGALGYTF. The CDR3, as DNA: TGTGCCAGCAGCCCAGGACAGGGGGCGCTTGGCTACACCTTC.